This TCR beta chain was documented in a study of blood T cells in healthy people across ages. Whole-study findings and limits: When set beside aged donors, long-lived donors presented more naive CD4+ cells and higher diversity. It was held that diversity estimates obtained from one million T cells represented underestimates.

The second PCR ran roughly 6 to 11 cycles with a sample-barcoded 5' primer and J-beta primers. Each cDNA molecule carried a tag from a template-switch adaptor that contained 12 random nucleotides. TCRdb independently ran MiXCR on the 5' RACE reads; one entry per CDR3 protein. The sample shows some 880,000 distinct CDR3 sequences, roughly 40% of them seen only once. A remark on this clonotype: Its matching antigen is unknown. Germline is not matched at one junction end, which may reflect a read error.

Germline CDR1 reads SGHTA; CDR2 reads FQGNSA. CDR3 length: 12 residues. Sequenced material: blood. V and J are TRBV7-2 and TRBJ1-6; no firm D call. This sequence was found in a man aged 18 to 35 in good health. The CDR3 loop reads CASSSDGSPPHF. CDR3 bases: TGTGCCAGCAGCTCCGACGGCTCACCCCCCCACTTT.